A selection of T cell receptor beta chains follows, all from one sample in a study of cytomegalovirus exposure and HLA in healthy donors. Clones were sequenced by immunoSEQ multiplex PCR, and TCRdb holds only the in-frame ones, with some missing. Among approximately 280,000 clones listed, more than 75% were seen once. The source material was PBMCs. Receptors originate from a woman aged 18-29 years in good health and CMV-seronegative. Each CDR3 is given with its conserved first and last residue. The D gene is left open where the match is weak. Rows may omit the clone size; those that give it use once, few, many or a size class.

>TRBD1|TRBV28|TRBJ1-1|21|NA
CASSGWGTGEFSGFGNTEAFF
TGTGCCAGCAGCGGTTGGGGGACAGGGGAGTTTTCTGGATTCGGGAACACTGAAGCTTTCTTT
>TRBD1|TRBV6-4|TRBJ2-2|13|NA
CASSKGTGGELFF
TGTGCCAGCAGTAAGGGGACAGGCGGGGAGCTGTTTTTT
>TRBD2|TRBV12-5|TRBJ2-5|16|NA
CASGFNSGSFQETQYF
TGTGCTAGTGGTTTCAATAGCGGGAGCTTCCAAGAGACCCAGTACTTC
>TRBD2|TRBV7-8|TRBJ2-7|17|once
CASSLALSSGDFYEQYF
TGTGCCAGCAGCTTAGCGCTGTCTAGCGGTGATTTCTACGAGCAGTACTTC
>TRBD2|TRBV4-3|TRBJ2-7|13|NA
CASSQEGGGEQYF
TGCGCCAGCAGCCAAGAAGGCGGGGGGGAGCAGTACTTC
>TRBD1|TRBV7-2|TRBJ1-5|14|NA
CASSPTGGNQPQHF
TGTGCCAGCAGCCCGACAGGGGGCAATCAGCCCCAGCATTTT
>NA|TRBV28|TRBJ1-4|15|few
CASSLRQEMGEKLFF
TGTGCCAGCAGTCTTCGCCAGGAAATGGGTGAAAAACTGTTTTTT
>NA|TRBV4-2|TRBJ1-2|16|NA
CASSQEARQLSYGYTF
TGTGCCAGCAGCCAAGAGGCCCGACAACTGAGCTATGGCTACACCTTC
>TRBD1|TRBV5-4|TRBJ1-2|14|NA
CASSPADRGYGYTF
TGTGCCAGCAGCCCCGCGGACAGGGGCTATGGCTACACCTTC
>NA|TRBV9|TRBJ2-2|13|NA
CASSAAVTGELFF
TGTGCCAGCAGCGCGGCGGTAACCGGGGAGCTGTTTTTT
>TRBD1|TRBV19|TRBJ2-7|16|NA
CASRKTGQGLTYEQYF
TGTGCCAGTCGAAAGACAGGACAGGGCCTAACCTACGAGCAGTACTTC
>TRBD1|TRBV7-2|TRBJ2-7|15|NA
CASSFVGQGTVEQYF
TGTGCCAGCAGCTTTGTGGGACAGGGGACGGTCGAGCAGTACTTC
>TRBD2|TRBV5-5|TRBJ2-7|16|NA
CASSGTSGRIHNEQYF
TGTGCCAGCAGCGGAACTAGCGGGAGAATTCACAACGAGCAGTACTTC
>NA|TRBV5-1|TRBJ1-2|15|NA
CASSSTPGSDYGYTF
TGCGCCAGCAGCTCTACCCCGGGGAGCGACTATGGCTACACCTTC
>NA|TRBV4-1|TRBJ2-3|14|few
CASSRGAPSDTQYF
TGCGCCAGCAGCCGCGGGGCACCATCAGATACGCAGTATTTT
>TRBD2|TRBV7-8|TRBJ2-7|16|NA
CASSFGTSGNAYEQYF
TGTGCCAGCAGCTTCGGGACTAGCGGGAACGCCTACGAGCAGTACTTC
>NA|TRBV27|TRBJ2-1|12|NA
CAARAPYNEQFF
TGTGCCGCCAGGGCCCCCTACAATGAGCAGTTCTTC
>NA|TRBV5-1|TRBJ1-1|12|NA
CASRVGTREAFF
TGCGCCAGCAGAGTGGGGACAAGAGAAGCTTTCTTT
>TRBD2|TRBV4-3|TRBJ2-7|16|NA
CASSQIEAGGIYEQYF
TGCGCCAGCAGCCAAATCGAAGCGGGGGGGATCTACGAGCAGTACTTC
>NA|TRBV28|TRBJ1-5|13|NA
CASSNQGMEPQHF
TGTGCCAGCAGTAATCAGGGGATGGAGCCCCAGCATTTT
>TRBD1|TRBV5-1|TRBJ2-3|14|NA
CASSEGTAVDTQYF
TGCGCCAGCAGCGAAGGGACAGCGGTAGATACGCAGTATTTT
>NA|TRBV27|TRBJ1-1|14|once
CASSSGRISTEAFF
TGTGCCAGCAGTTCGGGTCGAATAAGCACTGAAGCTTTCTTT
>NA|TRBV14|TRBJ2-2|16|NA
CASSQEGGVGTGELFF
TGTGCCAGCAGCCAAGAGGGGGGAGTGGGCACCGGGGAGCTGTTTTTT
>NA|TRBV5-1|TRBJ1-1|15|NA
CASSWGGAGSTEAFF
TGCGCCAGCAGCTGGGGAGGTGCAGGGAGCACTGAAGCTTTCTTT
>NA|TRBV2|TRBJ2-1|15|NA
CASSEELSTSNEQFF
TGTGCCAGCAGTGAAGAACTCTCTACTAGTAATGAGCAGTTCTTC
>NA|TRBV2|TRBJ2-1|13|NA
CASRRHGNNEQFF
TGTGCCAGTCGGCGGCACGGAAACAATGAGCAGTTCTTC
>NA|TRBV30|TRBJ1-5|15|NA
CAWSAKTTGNQPQHF
TGTGCCTGGAGTGCCAAGACAACCGGCAATCAGCCCCAGCATTTT
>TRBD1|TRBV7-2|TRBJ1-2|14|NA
CASSSGQGPGGYTF
TGTGCCAGCAGCTCGGGACAGGGGCCCGGCGGCTACACCTTC
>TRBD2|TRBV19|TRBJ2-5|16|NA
CASSISRREVQETQYF
TGTGCCAGTAGTATCTCTCGGCGGGAGGTCCAAGAGACCCAGTACTTC
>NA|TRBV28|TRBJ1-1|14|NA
CASSRGRFDTEAFF
TGTGCCAGCAGCAGGGGAAGATTTGACACTGAAGCTTTCTTT
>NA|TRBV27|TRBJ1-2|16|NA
CASSRQVTVDPHGYTF
TGTGCCAGCAGCCGACAGGTAACCGTTGACCCTCATGGCTACACCTTC
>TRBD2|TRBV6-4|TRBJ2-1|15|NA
CASSGEAGGTNEQFF
TGTGCCAGCAGTGGTGAGGCGGGGGGTACAAATGAGCAGTTCTTC
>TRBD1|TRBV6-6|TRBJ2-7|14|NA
CASRPDRDPYEQYF
TGTGCCAGCAGGCCGGACAGGGATCCCTACGAGCAGTACTTC
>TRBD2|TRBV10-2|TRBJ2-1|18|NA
CASRVAWTSGSSDNEQFF
TGCGCCAGCAGGGTCGCTTGGACTAGCGGGAGTTCTGACAATGAGCAGTTCTTC
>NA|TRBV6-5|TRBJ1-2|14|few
CASRGLGLNYGYTF
TGTGCCAGCAGAGGCCTGGGCCTAAACTATGGCTACACCTTC
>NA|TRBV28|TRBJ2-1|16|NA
CASSSLRGNSYNEQFF
TGTGCCAGCAGTTCACTCAGGGGTAATTCCTACAATGAGCAGTTCTTC
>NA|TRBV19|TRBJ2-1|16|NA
CASSPLTGTTYNEQFF
TGTGCCAGTAGTCCATTAACCGGGACAACCTACAATGAGCAGTTCTTC
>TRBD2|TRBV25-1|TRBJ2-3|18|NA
CASSDGLAGDLNTDTQYF
TGTGCCAGCAGTGATGGACTAGCGGGAGATCTCAACACAGATACGCAGTATTTT
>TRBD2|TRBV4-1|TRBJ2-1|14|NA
CASSQGARLAEQFF
TGCGCCAGCAGCCAAGGGGCCCGACTAGCTGAGCAGTTCTTC
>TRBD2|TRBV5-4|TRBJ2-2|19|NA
CASSSGGVPTSGHTGELFF
TGTGCCAGCAGCTCTGGGGGGGTCCCGACTAGCGGCCACACCGGGGAGCTGTTTTTT
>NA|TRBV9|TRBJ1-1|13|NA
CASSWGGNTEAFF
TGTGCCAGCAGCTGGGGGGGGAACACTGAAGCTTTCTTT
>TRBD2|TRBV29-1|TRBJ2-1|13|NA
CRVGLAAHNEQFF
TGCAGGGTTGGACTAGCGGCCCACAATGAGCAGTTCTTC
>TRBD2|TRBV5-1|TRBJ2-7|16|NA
CASSLSRGGSSYEQYF
TGCGCCAGCAGCTTGAGTCGCGGGGGGAGCTCCTACGAGCAGTACTTC
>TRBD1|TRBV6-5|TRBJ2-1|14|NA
CATRRDRGYNEQFF
TGTGCCACAAGGCGGGACAGGGGCTACAATGAGCAGTTCTTC
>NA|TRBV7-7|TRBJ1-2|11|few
CARDRPYGYTF
TGTGCCAGAGACAGACCCTATGGCTACACCTTC
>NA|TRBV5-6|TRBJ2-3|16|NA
CASSWGPLTSTDTQYF
TGTGCCAGCAGCTGGGGGCCGCTTACTAGCACAGATACGCAGTATTTT
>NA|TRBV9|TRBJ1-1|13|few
CASSVGRNTEAFF
TGTGCCAGCAGCGTAGGCAGGAACACTGAAGCTTTCTTT
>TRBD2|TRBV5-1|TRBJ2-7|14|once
CASSSQTSSDEQYF
TGCGCCAGCAGCTCCCAGACTAGCTCAGACGAGCAGTACTTC
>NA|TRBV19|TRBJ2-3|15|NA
CASSATSYRTDTQYF
TGTGCCAGTAGTGCTACTAGCTACCGAACAGATACGCAGTATTTT
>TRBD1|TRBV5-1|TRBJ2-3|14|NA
CASSRGQGTDTQYF
TGCGCCAGCAGCCGAGGACAGGGTACAGATACGCAGTATTTT
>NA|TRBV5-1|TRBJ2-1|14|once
CASSLTGPVNEQFF
TGCGCCAGCAGCTTGACAGGGCCAGTCAATGAGCAGTTCTTC
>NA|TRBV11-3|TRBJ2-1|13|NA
CASSLGVIREQFF
TGTGCCAGCAGCTTAGGGGTGATCAGGGAGCAGTTCTTC
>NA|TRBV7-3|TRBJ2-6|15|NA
CASSLQGTGANVLTF
TGTGCCAGCAGCTTACAGGGGACAGGGGCCAACGTCCTGACTTTC
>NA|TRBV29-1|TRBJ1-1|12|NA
CSVEPGMTEAFF
TGCAGCGTTGAACCAGGGATGACTGAAGCTTTCTTT
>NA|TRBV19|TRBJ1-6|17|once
CASSIDHGGAQDSPLHF
TGTGCCAGTAGTATAGATCACGGGGGGGCGCAGGATTCACCCCTCCACTTT
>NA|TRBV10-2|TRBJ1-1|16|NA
CASSEPTRDIGTEAFF
TGCGCCAGCAGTGAGCCAACCCGGGACATTGGGACTGAAGCTTTCTTT
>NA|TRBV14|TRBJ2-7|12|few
CASSHTGYEQYF
TGTGCCAGCAGCCATACAGGGTACGAGCAGTACTTC
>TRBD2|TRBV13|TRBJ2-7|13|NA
CASSVAGRYEQYF
TGTGCCAGCAGCGTAGCGGGAAGGTACGAGCAGTACTTC
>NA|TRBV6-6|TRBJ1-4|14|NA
CASSYRGTNEKLFF
TGTGCCAGCAGTTACCGGGGAACTAATGAAAAACTGTTTTTT
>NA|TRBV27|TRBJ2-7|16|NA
CASKTVGADSSYEQYF
TGTGCCAGCAAAACGGTGGGGGCTGATAGCTCCTACGAGCAGTACTTC